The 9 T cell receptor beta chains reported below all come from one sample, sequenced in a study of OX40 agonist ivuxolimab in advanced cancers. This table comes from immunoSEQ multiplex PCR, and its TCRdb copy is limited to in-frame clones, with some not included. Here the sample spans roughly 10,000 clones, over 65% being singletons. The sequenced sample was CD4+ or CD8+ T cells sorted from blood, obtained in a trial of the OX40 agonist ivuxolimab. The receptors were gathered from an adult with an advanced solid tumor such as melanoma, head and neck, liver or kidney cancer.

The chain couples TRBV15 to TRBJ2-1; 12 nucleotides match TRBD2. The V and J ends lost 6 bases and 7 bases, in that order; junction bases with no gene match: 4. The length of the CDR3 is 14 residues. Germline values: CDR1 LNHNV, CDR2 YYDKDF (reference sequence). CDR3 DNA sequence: TGTGCCACCAGACTAGCGGGAGGTTCTAATGAGCAGTTCTTC. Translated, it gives CATRLAGGSNEQFF.

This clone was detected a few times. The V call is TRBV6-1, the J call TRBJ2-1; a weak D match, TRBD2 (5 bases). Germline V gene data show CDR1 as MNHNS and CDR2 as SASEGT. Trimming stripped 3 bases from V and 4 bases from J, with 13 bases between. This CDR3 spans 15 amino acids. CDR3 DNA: TGTGCCAGCAGTGACCAACTAGAAACATACAATGAGCAGTTCTTC. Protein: CASSDQLETYNEQFF.

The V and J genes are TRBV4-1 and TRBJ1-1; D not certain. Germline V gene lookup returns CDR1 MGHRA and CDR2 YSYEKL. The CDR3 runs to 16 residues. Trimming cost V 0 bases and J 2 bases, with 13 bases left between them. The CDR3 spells CASSQDWEEGNTEAFF. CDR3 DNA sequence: TGCGCCAGCAGCCAAGATTGGGAGGAGGGAAACACTGAAGCTTTCTTT.

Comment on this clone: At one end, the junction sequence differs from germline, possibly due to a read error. CDR3 in amino acids: CASSLAGITAETYNEQFF. The CDR3 region has the DNA TGTGCTAGCAGCTTAGCGGGGATTACAGCGGAGACCTACAATGAGCAGTTCTTC. The J gene is TRBJ2-1, the V gene TRBV7-7; TRBD2 matches 8 bases. CDR3 length: 18 amino acids. Germline assignment: CDR1 SSHAT and CDR2 FNYEAQ (reference sequence).

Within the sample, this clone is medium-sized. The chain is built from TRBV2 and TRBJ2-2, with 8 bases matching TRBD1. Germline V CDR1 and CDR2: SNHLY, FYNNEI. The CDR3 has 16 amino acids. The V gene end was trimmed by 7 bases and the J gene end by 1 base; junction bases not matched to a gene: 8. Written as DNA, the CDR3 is TGTGCCAGCACATACTACGGACAGGGGAACACCGGGGAGCTGTTTTTT. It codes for CASTYYGQGNTGELFF. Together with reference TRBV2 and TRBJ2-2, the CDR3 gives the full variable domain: EPEVTQTPSHQVTQMGQEVILRCVPISNHLYFYWYRQILGQKVEFLVSFYNNEISEKSEIFDDQFSVERPDGSNFTLKIRSTKLEDSAMYFCASTYYGQGNTGELFFGEGSRLTVL.

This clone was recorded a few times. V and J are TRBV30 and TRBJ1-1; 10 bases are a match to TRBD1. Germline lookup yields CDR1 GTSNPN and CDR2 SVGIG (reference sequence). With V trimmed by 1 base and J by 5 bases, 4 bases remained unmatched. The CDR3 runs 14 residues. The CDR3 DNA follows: TGTGCCTGGAGTGGTAGGGACAGGGGAACTGAAGCTTTCTTT. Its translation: CAWSGRDRGTEAFF. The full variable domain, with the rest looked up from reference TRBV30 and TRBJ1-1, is SQTIHQWPATLVQPVGSPLSLECTVEGTSNPNLYWYRQAAGRGLQLLFYSVGIGQISSEVPQNLSASRPQDRQFILSSKKLLLSDSGFYLCAWSGRDRGTEAFFGQGTRLTVV.

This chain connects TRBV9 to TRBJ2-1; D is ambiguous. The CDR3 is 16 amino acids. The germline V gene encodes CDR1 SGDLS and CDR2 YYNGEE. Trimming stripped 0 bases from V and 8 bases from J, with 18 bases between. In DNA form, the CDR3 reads TGTGCCAGCAGCGTAGCCCCCAGTCCGACTGACGATGAGCAGTTCTTC. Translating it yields CASSVAPSPTDDEQFF. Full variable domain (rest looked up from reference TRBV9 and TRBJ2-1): DSGVTQTPKHLITATGQRVTLRCSPRSGDLSVYWYQQSLDQGLQFLIQYYNGEERAKGNILERFSAQQFPDLHSELNLSSLELGDSALYFCASSVAPSPTDDEQFFGPGTRLTVL.

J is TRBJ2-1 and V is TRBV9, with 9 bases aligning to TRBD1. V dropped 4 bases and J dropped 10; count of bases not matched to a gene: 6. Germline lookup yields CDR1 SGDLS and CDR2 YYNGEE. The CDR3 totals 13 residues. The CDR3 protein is CASSSSGTGEQFF. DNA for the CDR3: TGTGCCAGCAGCTCCTCCGGGACAGGGGAGCAGTTCTTC.

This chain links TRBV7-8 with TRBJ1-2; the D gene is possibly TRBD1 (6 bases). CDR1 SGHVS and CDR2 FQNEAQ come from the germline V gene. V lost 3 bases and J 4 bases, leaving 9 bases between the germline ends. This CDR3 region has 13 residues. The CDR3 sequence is CASSFWTAYGYTF. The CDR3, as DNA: TGTGCCAGCAGCTTTTGGACAGCCTATGGCTACACCTTC.